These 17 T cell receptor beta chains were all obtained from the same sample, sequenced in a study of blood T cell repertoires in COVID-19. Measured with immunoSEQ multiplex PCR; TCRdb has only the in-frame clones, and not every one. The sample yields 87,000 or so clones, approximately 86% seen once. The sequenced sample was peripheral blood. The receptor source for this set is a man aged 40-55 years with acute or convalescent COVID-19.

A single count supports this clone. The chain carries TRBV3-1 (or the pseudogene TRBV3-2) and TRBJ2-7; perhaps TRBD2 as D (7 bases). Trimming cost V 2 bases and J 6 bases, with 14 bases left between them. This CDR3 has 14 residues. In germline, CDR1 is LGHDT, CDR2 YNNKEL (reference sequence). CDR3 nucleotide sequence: TGTGCCAGCAGCCAAAGGGCGGGGGCGAGCGAGCAGTACTTC. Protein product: CASSQRAGASEQYF.

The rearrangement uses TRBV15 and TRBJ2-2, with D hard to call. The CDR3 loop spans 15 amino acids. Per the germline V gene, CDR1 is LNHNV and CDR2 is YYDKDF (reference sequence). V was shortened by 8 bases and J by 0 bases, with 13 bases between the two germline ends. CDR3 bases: TGTGCCACCGGCCCTTTCCCCCCGAACACCGGGGAGCTGTTTTTT. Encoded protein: CATGPFPPNTGELFF.

CDR3 in amino acids: CAWSSAEAVDNEQFF. The CDR3 DNA reads as TGTGCCTGGAGTTCCGCCGAGGCAGTCGACAATGAGCAGTTCTTC. The chain links TRBV30 to TRBJ2-1; no reliable D call. Germline CDR1 is GTSNPN and CDR2 is SVGIG (reference sequence). V was trimmed by 2 bases and J by 5 bases, leaving 16 bases between them. This CDR3 is 15 amino acids long.

DNA of the CDR3: TGTGCCAGCAGCCCGCGGGCCCTCTATGGCTACACCTTC. As protein: CASSPRALYGYTF. This rearrangement joins TRBV9 to TRBJ1-2; D is unclear. V lost 4 bases to trimming and J lost 4 bases, with 11 bases between them. The germline V gene encodes CDR1 SGDLS and CDR2 YYNGEE. CDR3 size: 13 residues.

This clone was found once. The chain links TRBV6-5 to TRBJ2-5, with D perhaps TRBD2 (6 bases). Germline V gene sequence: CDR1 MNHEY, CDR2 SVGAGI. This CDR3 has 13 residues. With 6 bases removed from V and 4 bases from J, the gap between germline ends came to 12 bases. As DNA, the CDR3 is TGTGCCAGCAGGCGGGACTTCCGAGAGACCCAGTACTTC. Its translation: CASRRDFRETQYF.

CDR3: CASSIRWGPLYEQYF. The CDR3 DNA sequence: TGTGCCAGTAGTATACGATGGGGGCCACTCTACGAGCAGTACTTC. V is TRBV19 and J is TRBJ2-7; D may be TRBD1 (6 bases). CDR3 length: 15 amino acids. The germline CDR1 and CDR2 sequences are LNHDA and SQIVND (reference sequence). Trimming pared 2 bases from V and 3 bases from J, leaving 14 bases between.

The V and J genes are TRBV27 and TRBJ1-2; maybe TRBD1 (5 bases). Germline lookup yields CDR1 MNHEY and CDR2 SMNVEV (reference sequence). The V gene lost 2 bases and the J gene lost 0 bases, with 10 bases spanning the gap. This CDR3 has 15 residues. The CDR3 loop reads CASSLGGTANYGYTF. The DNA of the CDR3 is TGTGCCAGCAGTTTAGGCGGGACGGCTAACTATGGCTACACCTTC.

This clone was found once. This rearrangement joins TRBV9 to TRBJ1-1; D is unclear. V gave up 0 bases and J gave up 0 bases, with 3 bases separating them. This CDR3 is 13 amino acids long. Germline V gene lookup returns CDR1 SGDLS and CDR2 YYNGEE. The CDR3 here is CASSVDLNTEAFF. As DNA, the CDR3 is TGTGCCAGCAGCGTAGACTTGAACACTGAAGCTTTCTTT.

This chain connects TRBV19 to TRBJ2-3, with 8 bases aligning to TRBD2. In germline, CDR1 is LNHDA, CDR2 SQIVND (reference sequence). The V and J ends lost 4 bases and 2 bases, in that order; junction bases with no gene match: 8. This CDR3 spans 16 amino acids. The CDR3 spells CASSTQLAAVTDTQYF. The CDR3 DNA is TGTGCCAGTAGTACCCAACTAGCGGCTGTCACAGATACGCAGTATTTT.

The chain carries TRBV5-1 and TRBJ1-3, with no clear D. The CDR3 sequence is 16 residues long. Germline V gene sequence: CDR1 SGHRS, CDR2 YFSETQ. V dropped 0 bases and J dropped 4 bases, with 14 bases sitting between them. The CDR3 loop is CASSLAPLGEGNTIYF. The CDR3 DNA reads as TGCGCCAGCAGCTTGGCCCCACTAGGAGAGGGAAACACCATATATTTT. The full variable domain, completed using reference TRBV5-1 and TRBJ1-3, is KAGVTQTPRYLIKTRGQQVTLSCSPISGHRSVSWYQQTPGQGLQFLFEYFSETQRNKGNFPGRFSGRQFSNSRSEMNVSTLELGDSALYLCASSLAPLGEGNTIYFGEGSWLTVV.

The CDR3 bases are TGTGCCAGCAGCGAAACTAGTTTTAGCACAGATACGCAGTATTTT. It codes for CASSETSFSTDTQYF. The rearrangement joins TRBV7-9 to TRBJ2-3, with D possibly being TRBD2 (5 bases). Germline CDR1 reads SEHNR; CDR2 reads FQNEAQ (reference sequence). The V and J ends lost 5 bases and 0 bases respectively, with 12 bases between them. The CDR3 sequence is 15 residues long.

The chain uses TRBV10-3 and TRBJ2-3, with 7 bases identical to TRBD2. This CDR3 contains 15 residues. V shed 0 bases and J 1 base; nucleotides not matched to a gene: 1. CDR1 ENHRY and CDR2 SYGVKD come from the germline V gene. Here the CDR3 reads CAISESRGGTDTQYF. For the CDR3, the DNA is TGTGCCATCAGTGAGTCCCGGGGGGGCACAGATACGCAGTATTTT.

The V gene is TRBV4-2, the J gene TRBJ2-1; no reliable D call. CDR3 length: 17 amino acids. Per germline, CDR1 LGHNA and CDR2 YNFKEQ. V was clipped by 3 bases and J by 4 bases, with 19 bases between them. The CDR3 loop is CASSQTESSYGYNEQFF. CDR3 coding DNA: TGTGCCAGCAGCCAGACGGAGTCCTCGTATGGATACAATGAGCAGTTCTTC.

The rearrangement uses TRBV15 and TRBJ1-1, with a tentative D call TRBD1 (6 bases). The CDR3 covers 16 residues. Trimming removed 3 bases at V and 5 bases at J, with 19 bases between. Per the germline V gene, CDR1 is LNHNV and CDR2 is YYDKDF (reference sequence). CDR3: CATSRGRGQTGTEAFF. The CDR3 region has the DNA TGTGCCACCAGCAGGGGGAGAGGACAGACGGGGACTGAAGCTTTCTTT.

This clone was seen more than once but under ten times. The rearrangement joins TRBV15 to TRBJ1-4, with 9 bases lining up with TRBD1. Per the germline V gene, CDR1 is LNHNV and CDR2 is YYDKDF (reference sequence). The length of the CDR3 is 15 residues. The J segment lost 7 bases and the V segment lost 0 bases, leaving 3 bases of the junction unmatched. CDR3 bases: TGTGCCACCAGCAGAGAACAGGGGGCCAGTGAAAAACTGTTTTTT. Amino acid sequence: CATSREQGASEKLFF.

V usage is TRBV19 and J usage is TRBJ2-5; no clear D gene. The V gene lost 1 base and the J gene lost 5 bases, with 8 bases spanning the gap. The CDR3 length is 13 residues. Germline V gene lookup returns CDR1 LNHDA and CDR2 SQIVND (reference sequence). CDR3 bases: TGTGCCAGTAGTATAGCTCAGATGGAGACCCAGTACTTC. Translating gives CASSIAQMETQYF.

The CDR3 DNA sequence: TGTGCCAGCAGCCATGGAAACACCATATATTTT. Translating gives CASSHGNTIYF. The V call is TRBV27, the J call TRBJ1-3; D remains ambiguous. This CDR3 has 11 residues. V was clipped by 6 bases and J by 3 bases, with 3 bases between them. Looked up from germline, CDR1 is MNHEY and CDR2 is SMNVEV (reference sequence).